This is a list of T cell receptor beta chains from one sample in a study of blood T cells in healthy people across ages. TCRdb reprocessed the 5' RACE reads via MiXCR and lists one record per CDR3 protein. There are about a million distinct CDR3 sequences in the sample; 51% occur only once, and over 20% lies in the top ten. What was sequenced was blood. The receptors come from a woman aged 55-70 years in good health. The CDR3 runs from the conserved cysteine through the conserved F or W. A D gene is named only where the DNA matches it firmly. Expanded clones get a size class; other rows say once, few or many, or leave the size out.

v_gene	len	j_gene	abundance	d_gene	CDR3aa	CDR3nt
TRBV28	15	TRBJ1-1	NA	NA	CASRNGQQNTQSAFF	TGTGCCAGCAGAAATGGACAGCAGAACACTCAGTCGGCTTTCTTT
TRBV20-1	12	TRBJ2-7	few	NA	CSASRSAYEQYF	TGCAGTGCTAGTCGGTCAGCCTACGAGCAGTACTTC
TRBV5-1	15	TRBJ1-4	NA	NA	CASSLVGRGREKLFF	TGCGCCAGCAGCTTGGTGGGCAGAGGAAGGGAAAAACTGTTTTTT
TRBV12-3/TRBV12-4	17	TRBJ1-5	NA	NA	CASIPSLGGDEYQPQHF	TGTGCCAGCATTCCCTCTTTGGGGGGGGATGAGTATCAGCCCCAGCATTTT
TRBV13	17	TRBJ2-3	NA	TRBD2	CASSPRGASGSLDTQYF	TGTGCCAGCAGCCCCAGGGGGGCTAGCGGGAGTCTTGATACGCAGTATTTT
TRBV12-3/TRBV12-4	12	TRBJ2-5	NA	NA	CTSTLLGETQYF	TGTACCAGCACCCTTCTCGGGGAGACCCAGTACTTC
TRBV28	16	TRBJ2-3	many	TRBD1	CASRLSGTGLTDTQYF	TGTGCCAGCAGACTAAGCGGGACAGGGCTCACAGATACGCAGTATTTT
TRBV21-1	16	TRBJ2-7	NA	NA	CASSKVVGPPSYEQYF	TGTGCCAGCAGCAAAGTAGTTGGACCCCCCTCCTACGAGCAGTACTTC
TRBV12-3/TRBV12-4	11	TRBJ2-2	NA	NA	CASRRIGELFF	TGTGCCAGCAGACGTATCGGGGAGCTGTTTTTT
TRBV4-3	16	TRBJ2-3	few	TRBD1	CASSQEDRGGTDTQYF	TGCGCCAGCAGCCAGGAAGACAGGGGGGGAACAGATACGCAGTATTTT